Below, 24 T cell receptor beta chains from the same sample are listed, as sequenced in a study of T cell responses to AZD1222 COVID-19 vaccine. The repertoire was sequenced with immunoSEQ multiplex PCR; TCRdb's copy has only in-frame clones and lacks some. The sample includes approximately 100,000 clones, 70% to 90% seen only once; the top ten take about 17%. The sample consisted of peripheral blood, taken on day 0 of AZD1222 vaccination. Receptors were obtained from an adult in good health.

This chain links TRBV7-9 with TRBJ2-2; D is uncertain. The CDR3 length is 14 residues. V gave up 3 bases and J gave up 4 bases, with 9 bases separating them. CDR1 SEHNR and CDR2 FQNEAQ come from the germline V gene (reference sequence). This chain's CDR3 is CASSLDHSTGELFF. The CDR3 region has the DNA TGTGCCAGCAGCTTGGATCATAGCACCGGGGAGCTGTTTTTT.

The V call is TRBV6-1, the J call TRBJ1-1, with D perhaps TRBD1 (5 bases). Trimming took 3 bases from V and 7 from J, leaving 12 bases between them. The V gene's germline CDR1 is MNHNS and CDR2 SASEGT. The CDR3 has 13 amino acids. The CDR3 reads CASSDVGHLEAFF. CDR3 bases: TGTGCCAGCAGTGATGTCGGACACCTTGAAGCTTTCTTT.

The J gene is TRBJ1-5, the V gene TRBV2; weak D call: TRBD1 (6 bases). Germline loops: CDR1 SNHLY, CDR2 FYNNEI. The V gene lost 7 bases and the J gene lost 3 bases, with 13 bases spanning the gap. There are 14 residues in the CDR3. The chain's CDR3 is CASNKGQHNQPQHF. CDR3 bases: TGTGCCAGCAATAAAGGACAGCACAATCAGCCCCAGCATTTT.

This clone was seen only once. In DNA form, the CDR3 reads TGTGCCTGGACCCGAGATCCACCAAAGGCTTTCTTT. It encodes CAWTRDPPKAFF. The chain has TRBV30 and TRBJ1-1, with D uncertain. Germline CDR1 GTSNPN, CDR2 SVGIG (reference sequence). The CDR3 has 12 amino acids. The ends were cut back, 4 bases at V and 11 bases at J, with 17 bases in the middle.

The V call is TRBV6-1, the J call TRBJ1-5; D unclear. Trimming stripped 0 bases from V and 5 bases from J, with 8 bases between. The CDR3 length is 14 residues. Per germline, CDR1 MNHNS and CDR2 SASEGT. CDR3 region: CASSEASGYQPQHF. CDR3 DNA: TGTGCCAGCAGTGAAGCATCAGGCTATCAGCCCCAGCATTTT.

The chain carries TRBV21-1 and TRBJ2-7; the tabulated D call, TRBD2, remains unverified against the DNA. TRBV21-1 constitutes a pseudogene. The CDR3 extends over 18 amino acids. The CDR3 DNA reads TGTGCCAGCAGCAATGCATCAGCGGGGGGCCCCCCGGCTTACGAGCAGTACTTC. It translates to CASSNASAGGPPAYEQYF.

There are a few counts of this clone. This chain uses TRBV19 with TRBJ2-3; possibly TRBD2 for D (5 bases). The V and J ends lost 4 bases and 3 bases respectively, with 17 bases between them. There are 16 residues in the CDR3. The germline V gene has CDR1 LNHDA and CDR2 SQIVND (reference sequence). Here the CDR3 DNA reads TGTGCCAGTAGTACCCTAGTGGGCGGGCCAACAGATACGCAGTATTTT. The encoded protein is CASSTLVGGPTDTQYF. The full variable domain, in which reference TRBV19 and TRBJ2-3 provide the parts outside the CDR3, is DGGITQSPKYLFRKEGQNVTLSCEQNLNHDAMYWYRQDPGQGLRLIYYSQIVNDFQKGDIAEGYSVSREKKESFPLTVTSAQKNPTAFYLCASSTLVGGPTDTQYFGPGTRLTVL.

This clone is a singleton in its sample. This chain uses TRBV11-2 with TRBJ2-7, with D possibly being TRBD1 (5 bases). The CDR3 consists of 17 residues. V shed 4 bases and J shed 1 base, with 20 bases lying between them. Germline V gene sequence: CDR1 SGHAT, CDR2 FQNNGV. For the CDR3, the DNA is TGTGCCAGCAGCTCCGTTTTAACGGTGGGGCGATCCTACGAGCAGTACTTC. Encoded protein: CASSSVLTVGRSYEQYF. Filled out from reference TRBV11-2 and TRBJ2-7, the complete variable domain reads EAGVAQSPRYKIIEKRQSVAFWCNPISGHATLYWYQQILGQGPKLLIQFQNNGVVDDSQLPKDRFSAERLKGVDSTLKIQPAKLEDSAVYLCASSSVLTVGRSYEQYFGPGTRLTVT.

The chain uses TRBV3-1 (or the pseudogene TRBV3-2) and TRBJ1-1, with TRBD1 as a possible D gene (5 bases). V was pared by 0 bases and J by 6 bases, with 20 bases between. There are 17 residues in the CDR3. Germline CDR1 reads LGHDT; CDR2 reads YNNKEL (reference sequence). The CDR3 is CASSQDRESGESAEAFF. CDR3 coding DNA: TGTGCCAGCAGCCAAGACAGGGAGTCTGGGGAATCCGCTGAAGCTTTCTTT.

The V gene is TRBV10-2, the J gene TRBJ1-5, with 9 bases lining up with TRBD1. This CDR3 has 15 residues. Germline-derived CDR1 and CDR2 are WSHSY and SAAADI. The V gene end was trimmed by 3 bases and the J gene end by 4 bases; junction bases not matched to a gene: 4. CDR3 in amino acids: CASSEDGQGNQPQHF. In DNA, the CDR3 is TGCGCCAGCAGTGAAGACGGACAGGGGAATCAGCCCCAGCATTTT.

The chain has TRBV5-1 and TRBJ1-2; 8 bases map to TRBD1. After removal of 7 bases from V and 5 bases from J, the junction contained 4 bases not matched to a gene. Germline V CDR1 and CDR2: SGHRS, YFSETQ. CDR3 length: 12 residues. CDR3 in DNA: TGCGCCAGCCGTCAGGGGGCATATGGCTACACCTTC. Its protein is CASRQGAYGYTF.

The CDR3 is CASSPPGLATNEKLFF. DNA of the CDR3: TGTGCCAGCAGCCCACCCGGGTTGGCAACTAATGAAAAACTGTTTTTT. This chain connects TRBV27 to TRBJ1-4; D gene unclear. CDR1 MNHEY and CDR2 SMNVEV come from the germline V gene (reference sequence). The CDR3 runs 16 residues. V was shortened by 6 bases and J by 0 bases, with 14 bases between the two germline ends.

This rearrangement joins TRBV5-4 to TRBJ2-3; D possibly corresponds to TRBD2 (6 bases). The ends were cut back, 1 base at V and 0 bases at J, with 9 bases in the middle. Germline V gene sequence: CDR1 SGHNT, CDR2 YYREEE (reference sequence). This CDR3 has 15 residues. The CDR3 spells CASSLLAGSTDTQYF. CDR3 nucleotides: TGTGCCAGCAGCTTGCTTGCGGGGAGCACAGATACGCAGTATTTT.

The rearrangement uses TRBV19 and TRBJ2-3; 7 bases line up with TRBD2. The ends lost 5 bases at V and 4 bases at J; junction bases unmatched: 15. Germline loops: CDR1 LNHDA, CDR2 SQIVND (reference sequence). This CDR3 comprises 17 residues. The CDR3 reads CASSDGLVSLVPDTQYF. The CDR3 bases are TGTGCCAGTAGTGATGGACTAGTGTCGTTGGTTCCAGATACGCAGTATTTT.

The rearrangement joins TRBV5-4 to TRBJ1-5; D unresolved. In germline, CDR1 is SGHNT, CDR2 YYREEE (reference sequence). This CDR3 contains 15 residues. V shed 1 base and J shed 0 bases, with 8 bases lying between them. The CDR3 nucleotides read TGTGCCAGCAGCTTGACAGTTATTAGCAATCAGCCCCAGCATTTT. Translation gives CASSLTVISNQPQHF.

The rearrangement links TRBV6-2 or TRBV6-3 to TRBJ1-4, with D uncertain. Germline V gene lookup returns CDR1 MNHEY and CDR2 SVGEGT. The CDR3 runs 14 residues. Trimming pared 6 bases from V and 6 bases from J, leaving 14 bases between. The DNA of the CDR3 is TGTGCCAGCAGCTCTTACATGGGTGATGAAAAACTGTTTTTT. It encodes CASSSYMGDEKLFF.

J is TRBJ1-3 and V is TRBV30, with 8 bases identical to TRBD1. V lost 3 bases, J lost 1 base, and 5 bases stayed unmatched. Germline CDR1 is GTSNPN and CDR2 is SVGIG (reference sequence). The CDR3 covers 15 residues. The CDR3: CAWSGDRLSGNTIYF. The CDR3 DNA is TGTGCCTGGAGCGGGGACAGGCTATCTGGAAACACCATATATTTT.

The V and J genes are TRBV27 and TRBJ2-5; 8 nucleotides line up with TRBD1. Germline CDR1 and CDR2: MNHEY and SMNVEV (reference sequence). The CDR3 sequence is 18 residues long. The J segment lost 4 bases and the V segment lost 0 bases, leaving 13 bases of the junction unmatched. The CDR3 reads CASSLSPLFGQGGETQYF. The CDR3 nucleotides are TGTGCCAGCAGTTTATCGCCCCTATTTGGACAGGGTGGAGAGACCCAGTACTTC.

In this sample, this clone turned up once. This sequence joins TRBV18 and TRBJ1-3, with TRBD1 as a possible D gene (5 bases). The CDR3 is made up of 18 amino acids. The germline V gene has CDR1 KGHSH and CDR2 LQKENI. Trimming removed 0 bases at V and 0 bases at J, with 15 bases between. CDR3: CASSPPIAGSLSGNTIYF. The CDR3 DNA is TGTGCCAGCTCACCACCCATTGCAGGGTCTCTCTCTGGAAACACCATATATTTT.

The chain links TRBV18 to TRBJ2-2; 9 positions match TRBD1. CDR3 size: 16 residues. Germline V gene lookup returns CDR1 KGHSH and CDR2 LQKENI. J gave up 4 bases and V 3 bases, and 6 bases lay outside the gene matches. The DNA for the CDR3 is TGTGCCAGCTCACCGAGGGACAGGGATCCCACCGGGGAGCTGTTTTTT. It codes for CASSPRDRDPTGELFF.

The chain couples TRBV29-1 to TRBJ2-3, with TRBD1 identical over 8 bases. V gave up 7 bases and J gave up 0 bases; unmatched junction bases: 6. Germline V lookup: CDR1 SQVTM, CDR2 ANQGSEA. The CDR3 spans 14 residues. Here the CDR3 reads CSATRTGSTDTQYF. The CDR3 DNA reads as TGCAGCGCCACGAGGACAGGGAGCACAGATACGCAGTATTTT.

This chain links TRBV15 with TRBJ2-2, with D unresolved. This CDR3 contains 12 residues. V lost 11 bases and J lost 2, with 9 bases in between. Germline V gene data show CDR1 as LNHNV and CDR2 as YYDKDF (reference sequence). CDR3 nucleotide sequence: TGTGCCGCAGAAGGTAACACCGGGGAGCTGTTTTTT. Translating gives CAAEGNTGELFF.

V is TRBV13 and J is TRBJ2-5, with 7 bases identical to TRBD1. Germline CDR1 PRHDT, CDR2 FYEKMQ (reference sequence). The CDR3 has 17 residues. Trimming removed 5 bases from V and 5 bases from J; junction bases left unmatched: 17. CDR3 in DNA: TGTGCCAGCAGCACAGGGGCACGACAGGTTGTGATGGAGACCCAGTACTTC. Residues: CASSTGARQVVMETQYF.

This clone has just a few counts. The chain joins TRBV19 to TRBJ1-2, with TRBD1 as a possible D gene (5 bases). Trimming left V 6 bases short and J 0 bases short, with 26 bases between. In germline, CDR1 is LNHDA, CDR2 SQIVND (reference sequence). This CDR3 has 19 amino acids. CDR3 amino acids: CASRGGAGRGVDTNYGYTF. DNA of the CDR3: TGTGCCAGTAGAGGAGGGGCAGGGAGAGGAGTGGATACTAACTATGGCTACACCTTC.